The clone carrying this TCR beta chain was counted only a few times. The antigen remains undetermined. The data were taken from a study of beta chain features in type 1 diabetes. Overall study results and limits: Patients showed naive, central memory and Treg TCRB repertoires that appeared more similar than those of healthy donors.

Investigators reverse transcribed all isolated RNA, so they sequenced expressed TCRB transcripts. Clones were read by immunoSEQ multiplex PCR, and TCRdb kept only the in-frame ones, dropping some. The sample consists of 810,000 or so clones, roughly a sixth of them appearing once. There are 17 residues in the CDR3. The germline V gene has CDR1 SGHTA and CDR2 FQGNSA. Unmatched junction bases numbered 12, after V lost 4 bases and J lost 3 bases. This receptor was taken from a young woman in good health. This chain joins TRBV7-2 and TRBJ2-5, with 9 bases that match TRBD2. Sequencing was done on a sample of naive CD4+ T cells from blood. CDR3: CASSSHAQTSGKETQYF. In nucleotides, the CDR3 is TGTGCCAGCAGCTCGCACGCGCAGACTAGCGGAAAAGAGACCCAGTACTTC.